This TCR beta chain originates from a study of low-dose radiotherapy and immunotherapy resistance in tumors. Alpha- and beta-chain coverage of first-strand cDNA came from TRAV- and TRBV-specific primers. With a constant-region primer and a V-primer adapter, TCRs were subjected to roughly 20 PCR cycles of amplification. MiXCR, applied by TCRdb to the reads, yields one record per CDR3 protein. The sample carries 60,000 to 75,000 distinct CDR3 sequences, more than 20% recorded once. Time point: before trial treatment. The donors, trial participants, received nivolumab, ipilimumab, aspirin, low-dose cyclophosphamide and low-dose radiotherapy. Each eligible patient had an advanced solid tumor, and these tumors lacked tumor-infiltrating lymphocytes. The CDR3 totals 15 residues. The V and J ends lost 0 bases and 5 bases respectively, with 16 bases between them. In germline, CDR1 is DFQATT, CDR2 SNEGSKA (reference sequence).

This clonotype appeared many times. The sample in question was PBMCs, obtained before treatment. This receptor was obtained from a male donor with rectosigmoid adenocarcinoma. The V call is TRBV20-1, the J call TRBJ2-5; TRBD2 might be the D (7 bases). CDR3 DNA: TGCAGTGCTAGAGATGGGGGGGGCCTCTCGGAGACCCAGTACTTC. Protein product: CSARDGGGLSETQYF.